A single sample gave rise to the 20 T cell receptor beta chains below, sequenced in a study of blood T cell repertoires in COVID-19. Method: immunoSEQ multiplex PCR; TCRdb's copy keeps in-frame clones and lacks some. The sample has some 320,000 clones; 87% are singletons. The sequenced sample was PBMCs or T cells enriched from blood (not recorded which). The source is a woman aged 25 to 39 who had recovered from COVID-19.

The CDR3 nucleotides read TGTGCCAGCAGATTTAGCGGGGGGGCAGTAGATACGCAGTATTTT. It translates to CASRFSGGAVDTQYF. The chain has TRBV27 and TRBJ2-3, with 11 bases identical to TRBD2. J lost 5 bases, V lost 6 bases, and 7 bases had no gene match. Per the germline V gene, CDR1 is MNHEY and CDR2 is SMNVEV (reference sequence). CDR3 length: 15 residues.

This rearrangement joins TRBV2 to TRBJ1-1; maybe TRBD1 (6 bases). The length of the CDR3 is 13 residues. Looked up from germline, CDR1 is SNHLY and CDR2 is FYNNEI. The V gene lost 1 base and the J gene lost 10 bases, with 13 bases spanning the gap. As DNA, the CDR3 is TGTGCCAGCAGTGAAGGACAGGTCTTAGGAGCTTTCTTT. This encodes CASSEGQVLGAFF.

V and J are TRBV27 and TRBJ2-7, with TRBD2 matching 9 bases. Germline V gene sequence: CDR1 MNHEY, CDR2 SMNVEV (reference sequence). This CDR3 comprises 13 residues. The V segment lost 5 bases and the J segment 3 bases; nucleotides outside the gene matches: 2. The CDR3 DNA reads TGTGCCAGCAGTAATAGCGGGAGCTACGAGCAGTACTTC. Protein product: CASSNSGSYEQYF.

The J gene is TRBJ2-4, the V gene TRBV7-2; 8 bases line up with TRBD1. V trimming: 5 bases; J trimming: 6 bases; junction bases outside the gene matches: 6. The CDR3 is made up of 14 amino acids. CDR1 SGHTA and CDR2 FQGNSA come from the germline V gene. The CDR3 coding sequence is TGTGCCAGCAGCGCCGGACAGGGCCGAAACATTCAGTACTTC. Its translation: CASSAGQGRNIQYF.

The chain is built from TRBV20-1 and TRBJ2-7, with D tentatively TRBD1 (6 bases). V dropped 6 bases and J dropped 4 bases, with 10 bases sitting between them. CDR1 is DFQATT, CDR2 SNEGSKA, per germline (reference sequence). This CDR3 is 11 amino acids long. CDR3 sequence (DNA): TGCAGTGCGGAAGACAGGTACGAGCAGTACTTC. Protein product: CSAEDRYEQYF.

The V gene is TRBV18, the J gene TRBJ2-7; a possible D gene is TRBD1 (6 bases). V gave up 6 bases and J gave up 3 bases, with 18 bases separating them. The length of the CDR3 is 15 residues. Germline V gene sequence: CDR1 KGHSH, CDR2 LQKENI. The CDR3 DNA reads as TGTGCCAGCTCTCCCCTTGGACAGACGGGCTACGAGCAGTACTTC. The encoded protein is CASSPLGQTGYEQYF.

The V gene is TRBV7-9, the J gene TRBJ1-6, with 7 bases fitting TRBD1. This CDR3 comprises 14 residues. Per germline, CDR1 SEHNR and CDR2 FQNEAQ (reference sequence). V lost 5 bases, J lost 6 bases, and 4 bases stayed unmatched. This CDR3 is CASSPGTANSPLHF. Written as DNA, the CDR3 is TGTGCCAGCAGCCCTGGGACAGCTAATTCACCCCTCCACTTT.

This chain uses TRBV20-1 with TRBJ2-1; D is perhaps TRBD2 (6 bases). The V gene's germline CDR1 is DFQATT and CDR2 SNEGSKA (reference sequence). The ends were cut back, 3 bases at V and 4 bases at J, with 13 bases in the middle. The CDR3 spans 14 residues. This CDR3 reads CSASLVAEYNEQFF. The CDR3 DNA reads as TGCAGTGCTAGTCTGGTAGCGGAATACAATGAGCAGTTCTTC.

The chain carries TRBV4-3 and TRBJ1-2; D possibly corresponds to TRBD1 (6 bases). Per germline, CDR1 LGHNA and CDR2 YSLEER. Trimming took off 4 bases at V and 8 bases at J, with 20 bases between the two ends. The CDR3 spans 15 residues. The CDR3 region has the DNA TGCGCCAGCAGCCCATCAAGGGGGAAGGTAGAGGGCTACACCTTC. This translates into CASSPSRGKVEGYTF.

The genes are TRBV7-6 and TRBJ2-5, with TRBD2 matching 15 bases. The CDR3 loop spans 18 amino acids. V dropped 5 bases and J dropped 4; count of bases not matched to a gene: 11. CDR1 SGHVS and CDR2 FNYEAQ come from the germline V gene. The CDR3, as DNA: TGTGCCAGCAGCCCGTGGACTAGCGGGGGGGCCCTGGGAGAGACCCAGTACTTC. Its translation is CASSPWTSGGALGETQYF.

The chain combines TRBV30 with TRBJ2-5; 13 bases agree with TRBD2. Per germline, CDR1 GTSNPN and CDR2 SVGIG (reference sequence). This CDR3 has 15 residues. J lost 1 base, V lost 4 bases, and 3 bases had no gene match. CDR3 coding DNA: TGTGCCTGGAAGACTAGCGGGGGGTCCCAAGAGACCCAGTACTTC. Residues: CAWKTSGGSQETQYF.

The chain joins TRBV5-1 to TRBJ1-4; the match to TRBD1 covers 7 bases. CDR3 size: 16 residues. Germline V lookup: CDR1 SGHRS, CDR2 YFSETQ. The trim removed 4 bases at V and 5 bases at J, leaving 11 bases unmatched. The CDR3, as DNA: TGCGCCAGCAGCCTGCGACCAGGGGGAGAAAATGAAAAACTGTTTTTT. Translated, it gives CASSLRPGGENEKLFF.

V is TRBV2 and J is TRBJ1-2, with D possibly being TRBD1 (6 bases). There are 15 residues in the CDR3. The V end was cut by 6 bases, the J end by 0 bases, with 14 bases between. Germline CDR1 and CDR2: SNHLY and FYNNEI. The DNA of the CDR3 is TGTGCCAGCAGGGCCCTTACAGGGACTAACTATGGCTACACCTTC. It encodes CASRALTGTNYGYTF.

J is TRBJ1-1 and V is TRBV13, with 7 positions matching TRBD1. The trim removed 5 bases at V and 0 bases at J, leaving 12 bases unmatched. There are 17 residues in the CDR3. The germline V gene encodes CDR1 PRHDT and CDR2 FYEKMQ (reference sequence). DNA for the CDR3: TGTGCCAGCAGCCTAGTAACTTCTCAGGGGGTGAACACTGAAGCTTTCTTT. As protein: CASSLVTSQGVNTEAFF. Full variable domain (outside the CDR3, taken from reference TRBV13 and TRBJ1-1): AAGVIQSPRHLIKEKRETATLKCYPIPRHDTVYWYQQGPGQDPQFLISFYEKMQSDKGSIPDRFSAQQFSDYHSELNMSSLELGDSALYFCASSLVTSQGVNTEAFFGQGTRLTVV.

This rearrangement joins TRBV3-1 (or the pseudogene TRBV3-2) to TRBJ2-1, with 9 positions matching TRBD1. The CDR3 loop spans 13 amino acids. CDR1 and CDR2 from the germline V gene are LGHDT and YNNKEL (reference sequence). V dropped 5 bases and J dropped 16; count of bases not matched to a gene: 12. The DNA of the CDR3 is TGTGCCAGCAGCTCGCGAACCGGGACAGGGAACTTCTTC. Translation gives CASSSRTGTGNFF.

The chain carries TRBV30 and TRBJ2-7, with D maybe TRBD1 (6 bases). This CDR3 comprises 13 residues. The germline gives CDR1 GTSNPN, CDR2 SVGIG (reference sequence). The germline V and J ends were trimmed by 4 bases and 2 bases, with 12 bases remaining between them. CDR3 amino acids: CAWTGETPYEQYF. As DNA, the CDR3 is TGTGCCTGGACAGGGGAGACCCCCTACGAGCAGTACTTC.

The V gene is TRBV11-2, the J gene TRBJ1-1, with 10 positions matching TRBD1. After removal of 4 bases from V and 10 bases from J, the junction contained 12 bases not matched to a gene. Germline CDR1 SGHAT, CDR2 FQNNGV. CDR3 size: 15 residues. The CDR3 nucleotides read TGTGCCAGCAGCTCCTCCGGGACAGGGGAATCAGTAGCTTTCTTT. This gives the protein CASSSSGTGESVAFF.

This clone appeared a single time. This chain connects TRBV5-4 to TRBJ2-7; TRBD2 might be the D (5 bases). V was trimmed by 1 base and J by 2 bases, leaving 10 bases between them. This CDR3 spans 14 amino acids. Germline V gene lookup returns CDR1 SGHNT and CDR2 YYREEE (reference sequence). As DNA, the CDR3 is TGTGCCAGCAGCTTGAGCGGACCCCCCTACGAGCAGTACTTC. Its protein product is CASSLSGPPYEQYF.

J is TRBJ1-2 and V is TRBV11-2; D uncertain. The CDR3 runs to 12 residues. Germline CDR1 reads SGHAT; CDR2 reads FQNNGV. Trimming stripped 8 bases from V and 4 bases from J, with 11 bases between. Here the CDR3 DNA reads TGTGCCAGCCGGGGTTTCGGCTATGGCTACACCTTC. Translation gives CASRGFGYGYTF.

The chain has TRBV13 and TRBJ2-3; maybe TRBD2 (5 bases). Trimming stripped 5 bases from V and 2 bases from J, with 11 bases between. This CDR3 has 14 amino acids. Per the germline V gene, CDR1 is PRHDT and CDR2 is FYEKMQ (reference sequence). The CDR3 DNA reads TGTGCCAGCAGCCCCAGCGGAATCACAGATACGCAGTATTTT. Protein: CASSPSGITDTQYF. The full variable domain, in which reference TRBV13 and TRBJ2-3 provide the parts outside the CDR3, is AAGVIQSPRHLIKEKRETATLKCYPIPRHDTVYWYQQGPGQDPQFLISFYEKMQSDKGSIPDRFSAQQFSDYHSELNMSSLELGDSALYFCASSPSGITDTQYFGPGTRLTVL.